The T cell receptor beta chain under discussion was sequenced for a study of blood T cell repertoires in COVID-19. Methods used by the authors: From reference gene primer amplification, estimates of nucleated cell counts were derived. Produced via immunoSEQ multiplex PCR; TCRdb's table is partial and in-frame only. The V and J calls and the clone size are those of that table, but D and trimming were determined from the DNA. The table records a few hundred thousand clones, roughly nine tenths of them present only once. Trimming at V came to 4 bases and at J to 6 bases, leaving 14 bases not matched to a gene. This CDR3 is built from 16 residues. The germline gives CDR1 SGHVS, CDR2 FQNEAQ. Living in 20 to 30 US areas, the participants were between roughly 18 and 95 years of age.

The receptor's source is a woman in her forties who had been exposed to COVID-19. The source material was PBMCs or T cells enriched from blood (not recorded which). The chain employs TRBV7-8 and TRBJ1-1; 7 nucleotides agree with TRBD1. CDR3 sequence (DNA): TGTGCCAGCAGCTCTCGGCGAGGCAGGGGGGTGGCTGAAGCTTTCTTT. Protein sequence: CASSSRRGRGVAEAFF.